This T cell receptor (beta chain) was captured by sequencing in a study of Ad26.COV2.S vaccination and SARS-CoV-2 variants. On the study more broadly: Doses of Ad26.COV2.S were injected into muscle once or twice, 56 days apart. Study-level results: Substantial post-vaccination breadth of spike-specific CD8+ and CD4+ T cell responses was reported. Breadth of non-spike TCRs did not differ between vaccinees and placebo recipients. The TCR-based breadth and depth measures might underestimate overall T cell responses.

Specified treatment: some 20 received Ad26.COV2.S at low or high dose, single or two shots; 5 received placebo; per-sample allocation not given. The samples date from day 63 after the first vaccine or placebo injection. The CDR3 totals 14 residues. Trimming took off 3 bases at V and 2 bases at J, with 11 bases between the two ends. Germline CDR1 and CDR2: MGHDK and SYGVNS. Method: immunoSEQ multiplex PCR; TCRdb's copy keeps in-frame clones and lacks some. The sample shows about 320,000 clones, around 84% of them seen only once. This clone was detected only once. What it binds is unknown. This sample comprised peripheral blood, obtained in a trial of Ad26.COV2.S vaccine versus placebo. The rearrangement links TRBV25-1 to TRBJ2-7; D assignment may be TRBD1 or TRBD2 (5 bases each). The TCR comes from a person between 18 and 65 years old who received the Ad26.COV2.S COVID-19 vaccine or a placebo. This CDR3 reads CASSEERGTYEQYF. CDR3 DNA sequence: TGTGCCAGCAGTGAGGAGAGGGGAACCTACGAGCAGTACTTC.